A single sample is the source of the 7 T cell receptor beta chains below, sequenced in a study of blood T cells in healthy people across ages. Through a sample-barcoded 5' primer and a J-beta primer mix, a second PCR was run for roughly 7 to 12 cycles. TCRdb reanalysed the 5' RACE reads using MiXCR and keeps one entry per CDR3 protein. This sample has more than 750,000 distinct CDR3 sequences; 29% occur once, and the top ten carry roughly a tenth. These data also featured in a second study, about T cells of mothers and their children.

The sample consisted of blood. These receptors all stem from a woman between 40 and 55 years old in good health.

This chain connects TRBV12-3 or TRBV12-4 to TRBJ2-2; 7 nucleotides match TRBD2. CDR3 length: 14 residues. With 5 bases clipped from V and 8 bases from J, the junction kept 8 bases outside the gene matches. The CDR3 protein is CASSPTSGGGELFF. CDR3 sequence (DNA): TGTGCCAGCAGTCCTACCTCGGGAGGAGGGGAGCTGTTTTTT.

The chain couples TRBV20-1 to TRBJ2-3; D remains ambiguous. The CDR3 is made up of 13 amino acids. V was shortened by 2 bases and J by 1 base, with 7 bases between the two germline ends. Germline assignment: CDR1 DFQATT and CDR2 SNEGSKA (reference sequence). The CDR3 DNA reads TGCAGTGCTAGATTCCCTGGCACAGATACGCAGTATTTT. Translation gives CSARFPGTDTQYF.

This clonotype was seen ten or more times. The chain joins TRBV10-3 to TRBJ2-7; a weak D match, TRBD1 (8 bases). Germline V lookup: CDR1 ENHRY, CDR2 SYGVKD. Trimming took off 2 bases at V and 4 bases at J, with 18 bases between the two ends. The CDR3 contains 16 residues. The CDR3 region is CAISEGGDRLAYEQYF. For the CDR3, the DNA is TGTGCCATCAGTGAGGGGGGGGACAGGCTAGCATACGAGCAGTACTTC.

A few counts support this clonotype. V gene TRBV5-5 combines with J gene TRBJ1-1; D is undetermined. V was shortened by 4 bases and J by 4 bases, with 17 bases between the two germline ends. Germline V CDR1 and CDR2: SGHKS, YYEKEE (reference sequence). The CDR3 spans 15 residues. In DNA form, the CDR3 reads TGTGCCAGCAGCCCACGGAGGGATCAGGCCACTGAAGCTTTCTTT. This sequence encodes CASSPRRDQATEAFF.

As to this clonotype: One base away lies a much larger clone, so this may be a sequencing read error. The chain is built from TRBV27 and TRBJ2-1; the match to TRBD2 covers 8 bases. The germline gives CDR1 MNHEY, CDR2 SMNVEV (reference sequence). J lost 6 bases, V lost 5 bases, and 9 bases had no gene match. This CDR3 comprises 15 residues. This CDR3 is CASSPFTGGRNEQFF. Here the CDR3 DNA reads TGTGCCAGCAGTCCATTCACGGGAGGGCGCAATGAGCAGTTCTTC.

Details on this clonotype: At one end, the junction sequence differs from germline, possibly due to a read error. The rearrangement links TRBV28 to TRBJ1-2; tentative D call: TRBD1 (6 bases). CDR1 and CDR2 from the germline V gene are MDHEN and SYDVKM. CDR3 length: 15 amino acids. This chain's CDR3 is CASRRHEGVNYGHTF. The CDR3 DNA sequence: TGTGCCAGCAGACGACATGAGGGGGTTAACTATGGCCACACCTTC.

The chain has TRBV6-5 and TRBJ1-2, with D possibly being TRBD1 (6 bases). V gave up 6 bases and J gave up 2 bases, with 10 bases separating them. Germline values: CDR1 MNHEY, CDR2 SVGAGI. This CDR3 contains 13 residues. The chain's CDR3 is CASRLDRNYGYTF. The CDR3 nucleotides read TGTGCCAGCAGACTGGACAGAAACTATGGCTACACCTTC.